The text below deals with one TCR beta chain. The antigen remains undetermined. These data come from a study of cytomegalovirus exposure and HLA in healthy donors. Study-wide points: It was approximately 150 TCR beta chains that were listed as cytomegalovirus-associated. Productive status was seen about 90% or about 30% of the time for most TCR beta V segments in an earlier analysis.

The PCR had 60 Vbeta and 13 Jbeta primers. Profiling relied on immunoSEQ multiplex PCR, and the TCRdb table lists in-frame clones only, not all of them. This sample has fewer than 85,000 clones; 74% occur once, and the top ten carry 7.5% to 9.5%. The TCR was taken from a man aged 40-55 years in good health and CMV-seropositive. The sample taken for sequencing was PBMCs.

The CDR3 is CASTSSTDTQYF. For the CDR3, the DNA is TGTGCCAGCACTTCTAGCACAGATACGCAGTATTTT. V and J are TRBV6-1 and TRBJ2-3; D unclear. This CDR3 spans 12 amino acids. Germline V lookup: CDR1 MNHNS, CDR2 SASEGT. Trimming removed 7 bases at V and 0 bases at J, with 5 bases between.